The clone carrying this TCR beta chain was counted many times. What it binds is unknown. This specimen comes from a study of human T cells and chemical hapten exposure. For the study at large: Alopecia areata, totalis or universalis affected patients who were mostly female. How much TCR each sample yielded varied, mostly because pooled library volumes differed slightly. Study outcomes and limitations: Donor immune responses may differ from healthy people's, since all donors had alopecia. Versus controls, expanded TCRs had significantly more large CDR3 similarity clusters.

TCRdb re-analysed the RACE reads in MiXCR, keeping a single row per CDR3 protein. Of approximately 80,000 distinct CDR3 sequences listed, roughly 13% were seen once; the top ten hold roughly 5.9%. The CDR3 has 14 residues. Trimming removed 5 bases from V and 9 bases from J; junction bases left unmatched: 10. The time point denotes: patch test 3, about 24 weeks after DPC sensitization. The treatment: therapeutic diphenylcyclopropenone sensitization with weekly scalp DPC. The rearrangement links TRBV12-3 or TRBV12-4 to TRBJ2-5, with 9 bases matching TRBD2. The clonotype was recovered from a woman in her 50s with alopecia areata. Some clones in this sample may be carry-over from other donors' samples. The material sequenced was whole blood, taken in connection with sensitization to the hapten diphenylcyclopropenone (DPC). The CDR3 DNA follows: TGTGCCAGCAGTACTTATCGGGAGCGGGGGGCCCAGTACTTC. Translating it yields CASSTYRERGAQYF.